A selection of T cell receptor beta chains follows, all from one sample in a study of regulatory and conventional T cells in RAG deficiency. Measured with immunoSEQ multiplex PCR; TCRdb has only the in-frame clones, and not every one. The profile covers around 12,000 clones, with about 92% appearing a single time and over 0.95% taken by the ten largest. The data were also submitted as part of a second study, on regulatory T cells.

Sequencing used CD4+ effector T cells sorted from blood. The origin of the receptors is a human donor in good health. The CDR3 runs from the conserved cysteine through the conserved F or W. A D gene is named only where the DNA matches it firmly. Where a row states a size, it is once, few, many or the class of an expanded clone; other rows omit it.

j_call cdr3_length d_call v_call clone_size cdr3_nt cdr3_aa
TRBJ2-1 13 TRBD2 TRBV29-1 once TGCAGCGTTGAAGCGGGAGGGCCGCCTGAGCAGTTCTTC CSVEAGGPPEQFF
TRBJ2-3 16 - TRBV5-1 - TGCGCCAGCAGCTTGGGAGACTCTTCCCTCACAGATACGCAGTATTTT CASSLGDSSLTDTQYF
TRBJ1-4 13 - TRBV6-1 - TGTGCCAGCACCGTGGCAGGGTGGGAAAAACTGTTTTTT CASTVAGWEKLFF
TRBJ2-7 17 TRBD2 TRBV18 once TGTGCCAGCTCACCAGGACTAGCGGTTGTAAACGGGCCCGAGCAGTACTTC CASSPGLAVVNGPEQYF
TRBJ2-7 16 - TRBV5-4 - TGTGCCAGCAGCCCCAGTGGAGCGGGACACTCCTACGAGCAGTACTTC CASSPSGAGHSYEQYF
TRBJ2-7 14 - TRBV29-1 - TGCAGCGTTCTCGCCGGGACGCCTACCTACGAGCAGTACTTC CSVLAGTPTYEQYF
TRBJ2-6 17 - TRBV15 - TGTGCCACCAGCAGGCTACAGGGAAGCTCTGGGGCCAACGTCCTGACTTTC CATSRLQGSSGANVLTF
TRBJ2-7 13 TRBD1 TRBV5-6 - TGTGCCAGCAGCTTGGCCGACGGGACAGGGTTAAACTTC CASSLADGTGLNF
TRBJ2-1 14 - TRBV6-5 - TGTGCCAGCAGTTACTCCCCGGGGGACAATGAGCAGTTCTTC CASSYSPGDNEQFF
TRBJ2-1 17 - TRBV27 - TGTGCCAGCAGAATTCGTTCCCGGGCTCATAAAGGCGATGAGCAGTTCTTC CASRIRSRAHKGDEQFF